This TCR beta chain was recovered during a study of T-cell memory formation after mild COVID-19. The authors produced TCR alpha and TCR beta cDNA libraries with sample barcodes and UMIs by 5'RACE using constant-segment primers. TCRdb re-analysed the 5' RACE reads in MiXCR, keeping a single row per CDR3 protein. The sample comprises about 160,000 distinct CDR3 sequences, roughly a third of which are singletons, and more than 10% rests with the top ten. The TCR sequence derives from an adult woman who had mild COVID-19 (a few samples of this study predate the infection). Cell type and time point are not known. The sequenced sample consisted of PBMCs or a T cell subset sorted from them (not recorded which).

The CDR3 sequence: CASSFGTGPNEQFF. DNA for the CDR3: TGCGCCAGCAGCTTCGGGACAGGGCCTAATGAGCAGTTCTTC. The rearrangement uses TRBV5-1 and TRBJ2-1, with TRBD1 matching over 9 bases. Trimming took 2 bases from V and 7 from J; bases not matched to a gene: 4. The CDR3 sequence is 14 residues long. Germline values: CDR1 SGHRS, CDR2 YFSETQ.